This T cell receptor beta chain was captured in a study of cytomegalovirus exposure and HLA in healthy donors. The ends were cut back, 1 base at V and 1 base at J, with 7 bases in the middle. CDR1 and CDR2 (germline): LNHDA, SQIVND (reference sequence). This CDR3 region has 14 residues. The PCR made use of 60 Vbeta and 13 Jbeta primers. TCRdb's table, derived via immunoSEQ multiplex PCR, lists solely in-frame clones and lacks some. This table has 150,000 to 200,000 clones, approximately 78% appearing once. The sequencing sample was made of PBMCs. The chain has TRBV19 and TRBJ1-1; a possible D gene is TRBD1 (5 bases). The receptor was isolated from a woman under 30 in good health and CMV-seronegative. This chain's CDR3 is CASSIGDRNTEAFF. In DNA form, the CDR3 reads TGTGCCAGTAGTATAGGTGACAGGAACACTGAAGCTTTCTTT.